This T cell receptor beta chain was profiled in a study of blood T cell repertoires in COVID-19. Study context: From the United States, Italy and Spain came samples of acute and convalescent COVID-19. In each case, the material was cDNA or gDNA derived from T cells, B-cell-depleted T cells, or PBMCs.

This clone occurred a few times. V was shortened by 2 bases and J by 0 bases, with 8 bases between the two germline ends. The CDR3 loop spans 15 amino acids. In germline, CDR1 is MDHEN, CDR2 SYDVKM. Original processing notes: Nucleated cell number was recorded as an estimate derived from reference gene primer amplification. Measured with immunoSEQ multiplex PCR; TCRdb has only the in-frame clones, and not every one. V, J and clone size reflect that table, while D and trimming were determined from the DNA. The table has a few hundred thousand clones, approximately 87% seen once; the top ten hold about 4.5%.

The chain recombines TRBV28 with TRBJ2-1; D gene unclear. This TCR derives from a man aged 60 to 75 who had recovered from COVID-19. Material for sequencing was peripheral blood. The CDR3 loop reads CASSLTLSSYNEQFF. DNA of the CDR3: TGTGCCAGCAGTTTAACTCTGAGCTCCTACAATGAGCAGTTCTTC.